This T cell receptor (beta chain) came from a study of blood T cell repertoires in COVID-19. About the research overall: Sites in the United States, Italy and Spain provided acute and convalescent COVID-19 samples. T cells, B-cell-depleted T cells, or PBMCs supplied cDNA or gDNA.

V lost 5 bases and J lost 14, with 15 bases in between. The CDR3 runs to 11 residues. Per the original data handling: Reference gene primers were amplified, and this amplification served to estimate nucleated cell counts. This table comes from immunoSEQ multiplex PCR, and its TCRdb copy is limited to in-frame clones, with some not included. For V, J and clone size, that table is used; D and trimming come from the DNA. The repertoire holds around 250,000 clones, with more than 75% as singletons. The chain links TRBV12-3 or TRBV12-4 to TRBJ2-5, with a weak D call TRBD2 (5 bases). The sequencing input was peripheral blood. This receptor was taken from a woman aged 55-75 years who had recovered from COVID-19. For the CDR3, the DNA is TGTGCCAGCAGTGCGGCCGGGGTTCTTTACTTC. Translating it yields CASSAAGVLYF.